One TCR beta chain is described in this entry. This specimen belongs to a study of cytomegalovirus exposure and HLA in healthy donors. Study details: For the approximately 400 genotyped donors, 75% to 90% fell within the Caucasian-associated ancestry cluster.

PCR employed 60 Vbeta and 13 Jbeta primers. Study processing details: Approximately 12 million of tens of millions of unique TCR beta chains were shared, per a later count. Libraries were prepared by immunoSEQ multiplex PCR; TCRdb keeps only in-frame clonotypes and omits some of them. Clonal size and the V and J genes are those of that table, whereas D and trimming came from the DNA. Altogether roughly 140,000 clones are present, approximately 80% being singletons, with the ten largest covering 4.5% to 6.5%. What was sequenced was PBMCs. This receptor was obtained from a male donor in good health and CMV-seronegative.

CDR3 nucleotides: TGTGCCAGCAGTTACTCAGGGGGCGTGGATGGCTACACCTTC. Amino acids: CASSYSGGVDGYTF. The rearrangement uses TRBV6-6 and TRBJ1-2, with 7 positions matching TRBD1. CDR3 size: 14 residues. With V trimmed by 0 bases and J by 6 bases, 4 bases remained unmatched. CDR1 is MNHNY and CDR2 is SVGAGI in the germline V gene (reference sequence).